The present TCR beta chain was sequenced within a study of shared clonotypes between healthy human individuals. Overall study: Three plates each covered CD4 naive and memory; CD8 naive two, CD8 memory one. Study observations and caveats: Sequencing depth was a factor that was expected to affect clonotype sharing among donors. The naive CD4 repertoires of a handful of donors were compared, and approximately 5% of clonotypes were shared.

Generated by immunoSEQ multiplex PCR, the TCRdb table keeps only in-frame clones and is missing some. The top ten clones hold roughly 1.2% of a sample with about 1,900,000 clones, approximately 95% of them seen once. Only CD45RO-negative cells positively selected for CCR7 counted as naive CD8 cells, so terminally differentiated effector memory CD45RA+ cells were excluded. Turning to this clone: Its antigen is as yet unknown.

CDR1 is MGHRA, CDR2 YSYEKL, per germline. V gave up 4 bases and J gave up 2 bases, with 15 bases separating them. This CDR3 region has 15 residues. The TCR sequence derives from a man between 18 and 29 years old in good health. The specimen was naive CD8+ T cells sorted from blood. The chain has TRBV4-1 and TRBJ2-7, with a possible D match to TRBD1 (5 bases). The CDR3 loop reads CASSPGVDIPYEQYF. CDR3 DNA: TGCGCCAGCAGCCCGGGTGTGGACATCCCCTACGAGCAGTACTTC.